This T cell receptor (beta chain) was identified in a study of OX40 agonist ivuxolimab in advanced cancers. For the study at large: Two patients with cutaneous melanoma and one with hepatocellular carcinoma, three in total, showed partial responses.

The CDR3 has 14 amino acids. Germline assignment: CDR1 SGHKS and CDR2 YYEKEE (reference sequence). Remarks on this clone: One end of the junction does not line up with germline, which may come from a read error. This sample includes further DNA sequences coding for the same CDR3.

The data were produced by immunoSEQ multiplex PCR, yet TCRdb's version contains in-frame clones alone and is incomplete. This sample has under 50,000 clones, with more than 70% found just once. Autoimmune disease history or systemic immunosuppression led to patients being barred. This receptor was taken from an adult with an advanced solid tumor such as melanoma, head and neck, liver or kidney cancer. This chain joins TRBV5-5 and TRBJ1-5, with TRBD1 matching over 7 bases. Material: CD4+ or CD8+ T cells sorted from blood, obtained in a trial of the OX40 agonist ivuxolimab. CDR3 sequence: CASSSGQITQPQHF. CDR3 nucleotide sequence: TGCGCCAGCAGCTCGGGACAGATAACTCAGCCCCAGCATTTT.